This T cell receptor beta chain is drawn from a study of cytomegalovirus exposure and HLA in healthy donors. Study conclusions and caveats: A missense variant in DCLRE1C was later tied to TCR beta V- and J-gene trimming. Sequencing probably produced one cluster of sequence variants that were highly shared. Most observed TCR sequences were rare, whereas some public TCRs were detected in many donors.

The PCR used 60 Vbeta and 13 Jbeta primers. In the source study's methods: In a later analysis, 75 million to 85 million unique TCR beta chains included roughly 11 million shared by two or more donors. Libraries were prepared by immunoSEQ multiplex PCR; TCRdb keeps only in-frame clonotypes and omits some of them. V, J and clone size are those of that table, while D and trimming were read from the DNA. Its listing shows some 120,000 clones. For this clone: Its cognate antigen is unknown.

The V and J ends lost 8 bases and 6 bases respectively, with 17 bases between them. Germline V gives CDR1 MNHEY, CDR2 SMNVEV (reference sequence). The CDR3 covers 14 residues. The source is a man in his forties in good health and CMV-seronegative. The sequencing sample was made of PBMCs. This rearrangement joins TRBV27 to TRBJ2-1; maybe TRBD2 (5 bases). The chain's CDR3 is CASFGLLGSNEQFF. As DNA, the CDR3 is TGTGCCAGCTTTGGACTCCTGGGATCCAATGAGCAGTTCTTC.